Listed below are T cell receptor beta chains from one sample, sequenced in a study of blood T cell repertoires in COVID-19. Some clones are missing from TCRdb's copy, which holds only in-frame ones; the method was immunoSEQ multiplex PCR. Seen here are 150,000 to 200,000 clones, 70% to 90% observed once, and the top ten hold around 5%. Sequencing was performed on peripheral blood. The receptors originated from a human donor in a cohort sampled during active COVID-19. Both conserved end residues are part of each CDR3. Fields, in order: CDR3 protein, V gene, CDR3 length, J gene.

CAWSVNSPHEQFF TRBV30 13 TRBJ2-1
CSVERGTEQETQYF TRBV29-1 14 TRBJ2-5
CASSRTGGIEAFF TRBV3-1/TRBV3-2 13 TRBJ1-1
CASSLDPGTGDLSGNTIYF TRBV5-1 19 TRBJ1-3
CASITRRGYGYTF TRBV28 13 TRBJ1-2
CASSVTGFNEQFF TRBV6-2/TRBV6-3 13 TRBJ2-1
CATSLRAEAFF TRBV24-1 11 TRBJ1-1
CASSLLAGVAYEQYF TRBV7-2 15 TRBJ2-7
CASKLLADFYEQYF TRBV5-8 14 TRBJ2-7
CASSLSGEYTEAFF TRBV5-4 14 TRBJ1-1
CASRGDNTDTQYF TRBV2 13 TRBJ2-3
CASSVGEVLTDTQYF TRBV9 15 TRBJ2-3
CASSNLRGAVGNTIYF TRBV7-9 16 TRBJ1-3
CASSDRQGGNYGYTF TRBV9 15 TRBJ1-2
CASSLGQYEQYF TRBV5-1 12 TRBJ2-7
CASSLGWGGYGYTF TRBV7-9 14 TRBJ1-2
CASSIAGTGAYEQYF TRBV7-2 15 TRBJ2-7
CASAQGRDEKLFF TRBV28 13 TRBJ1-4
CAWSPGQGAGYTF TRBV30 13 TRBJ1-2
CASSYRGDQPQHF TRBV7-9 13 TRBJ1-5
CATSDPQGAGEVEQYF TRBV24-1 16 TRBJ2-7
CAISNGLAGVYNEQFF TRBV10-3 16 TRBJ2-1
CASSRLVYEQYF TRBV12-3/TRBV12-4 12 TRBJ2-7
CASSPWRGSSYEQYF TRBV6-5 15 TRBJ2-7
CASSFGQAEIYEQYF TRBV11-1 15 TRBJ2-7
CAIRRGYTF TRBV27 9 TRBJ1-2
CATSRDRTNYGYTF TRBV15 14 TRBJ1-2
CASGTSPHEQFF TRBV19 12 TRBJ2-1
CASSLDISEAFF TRBV12-3/TRBV12-4 12 TRBJ1-1
CATNGGNQPQHF TRBV28 12 TRBJ1-5
CASSITGTGGSYEQYF TRBV27 16 TRBJ2-7
CASSQVFSRGQGAYEQYF TRBV3-1/TRBV3-2 18 TRBJ2-7
CASSRGGHGELFF TRBV4-2 13 TRBJ2-2
CASSSRLAGGQGTYNEQFF TRBV5-4 19 TRBJ2-1
CASSPRDSGRGDEQFF TRBV9 16 TRBJ2-1
CASSLEQATNEKLFF TRBV3-1/TRBV3-2 15 TRBJ1-4
CASSPTSTNEQFF TRBV7-7 13 TRBJ2-1
CASSWGSEGARGYTF TRBV5-4 15 TRBJ1-2
CASRPRTPGNTIYF TRBV27 14 TRBJ1-3
CASSPTGGEQYF TRBV12-3/TRBV12-4 12 TRBJ2-7
CASSPPSGTSFNEQFF TRBV6-2/TRBV6-3 16 TRBJ2-1
CASGRGQGVYEQYF TRBV13 14 TRBJ2-7
CSASASGPYEQYF TRBV20-1 13 TRBJ2-7
CASSLSGGEIYEQYF TRBV7-3 15 TRBJ2-7
CASCPDGPGNSPLHF TRBV18 15 TRBJ1-6
CASSIAPLYSKNTEAFF TRBV19 17 TRBJ1-1
CASSRGQGTAGELFF TRBV5-1 15 TRBJ2-2
CASSSPGRGATPTGELFF TRBV6-2/TRBV6-3 18 TRBJ2-2
CASSMHRGHNEQFF TRBV19 14 TRBJ2-1
CASSRGVQETQYF TRBV11-2 13 TRBJ2-5
CASSYTGNTGELFF TRBV6-6 14 TRBJ2-2
CASSLGLAGGNTGELFF TRBV19 17 TRBJ2-2